This TCR beta chain originates from a study of CD8+CD57+ T cells in acquired aplastic anemia. Overall study: CD4+ and CD8+ cells, once sorted, gave DNA averaging approximately 3 ug. Overall study findings and caveats: The study identified roughly 29 CD8+ CDR3 sequences shared by patients and controls.

Patients chosen for sequencing had shown CD8+CD57+ cell expansion by flow cytometry. Every patient was diagnosed with severe acquired aplastic anemia. Therapy had not been given to patients before blood sampling. CDR1 is SGHAT and CDR2 is FQNNGV in the germline V gene. The V gene lost 5 bases and the J gene lost 1 base, with 14 bases spanning the gap. The CDR3 runs 15 residues. CDR3 and TCR beta VDJ profiling relied on genomic DNA as the template. TCRdb passed the reads through MiXCR, listing each CDR3 protein once. The table has around 180,000 distinct CDR3 sequences, roughly 50% seen once. At least ten counts were recorded for this clonotype. The antigen is not known.

The genes are TRBV11-2 and TRBJ1-2; D gene ambiguous. What was sequenced was sorted CD4+, CD8+, or CD8+CD57+ T cells (not recorded which) from PBMCs. The clonotype originates from a human donor with aplastic anemia. The CDR3 sequence: CASSPQPGLNYGYTF. As DNA, the CDR3 is TGTGCCAGCAGCCCCCAGCCCGGCCTTAACTATGGCTACACCTTC.